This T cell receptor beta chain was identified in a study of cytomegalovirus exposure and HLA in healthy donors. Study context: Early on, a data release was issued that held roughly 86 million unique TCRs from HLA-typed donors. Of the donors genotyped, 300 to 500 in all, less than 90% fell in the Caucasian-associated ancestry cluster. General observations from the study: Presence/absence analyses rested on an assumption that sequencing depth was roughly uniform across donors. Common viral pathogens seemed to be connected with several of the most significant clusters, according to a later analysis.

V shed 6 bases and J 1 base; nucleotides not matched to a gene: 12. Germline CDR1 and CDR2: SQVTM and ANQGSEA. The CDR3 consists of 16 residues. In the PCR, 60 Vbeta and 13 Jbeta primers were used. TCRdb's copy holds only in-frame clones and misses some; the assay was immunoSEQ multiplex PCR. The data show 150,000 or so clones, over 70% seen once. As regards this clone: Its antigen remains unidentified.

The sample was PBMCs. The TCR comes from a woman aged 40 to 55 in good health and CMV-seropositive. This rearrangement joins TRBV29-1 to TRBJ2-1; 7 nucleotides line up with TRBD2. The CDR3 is CSVPLAGEGSYNEQFF. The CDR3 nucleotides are TGCAGCGTCCCTCTGGCGGGGGAGGGATCCTACAATGAGCAGTTCTTC.